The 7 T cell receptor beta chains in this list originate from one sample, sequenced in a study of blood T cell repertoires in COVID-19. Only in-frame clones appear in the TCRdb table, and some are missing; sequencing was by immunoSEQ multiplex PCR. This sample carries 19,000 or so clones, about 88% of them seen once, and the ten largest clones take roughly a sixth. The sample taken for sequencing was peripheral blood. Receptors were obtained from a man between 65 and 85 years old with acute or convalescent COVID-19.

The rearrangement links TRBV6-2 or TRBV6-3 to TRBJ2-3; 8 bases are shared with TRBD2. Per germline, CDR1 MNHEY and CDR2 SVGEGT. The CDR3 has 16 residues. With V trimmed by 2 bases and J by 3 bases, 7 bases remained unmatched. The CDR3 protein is CASSYDGSGSTDTQYF. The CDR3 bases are TGTGCCAGCAGTTACGACGGGAGCGGGAGTACAGATACGCAGTATTTT.

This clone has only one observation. The CDR3 DNA follows: TGTGCCAGCAGGGGGCGGAACCTCTACAATGAGCAGTTCTTC. Amino acid sequence: CASRGRNLYNEQFF. The chain is built from TRBV3-1 (or the pseudogene TRBV3-2) and TRBJ2-1; maybe TRBD1 (5 bases). Germline V gene sequence: CDR1 LGHDT, CDR2 YNNKEL (reference sequence). V was pared by 6 bases and J by 3 bases, with 12 bases between. The CDR3 sequence is 14 residues long.

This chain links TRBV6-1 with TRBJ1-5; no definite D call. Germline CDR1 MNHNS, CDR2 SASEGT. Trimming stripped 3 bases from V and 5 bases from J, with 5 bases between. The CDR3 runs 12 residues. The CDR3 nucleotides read TGTGCCAGCAGTGATATCGATCAGCCCCAGCATTTT. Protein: CASSDIDQPQHF.

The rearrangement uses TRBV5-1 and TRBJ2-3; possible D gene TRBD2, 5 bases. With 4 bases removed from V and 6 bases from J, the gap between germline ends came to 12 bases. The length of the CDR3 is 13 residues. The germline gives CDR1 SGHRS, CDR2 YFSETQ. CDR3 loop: CASSPGISDTQYF. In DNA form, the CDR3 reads TGCGCCAGCAGCCCGGGAATTTCGGATACGCAGTATTTT.

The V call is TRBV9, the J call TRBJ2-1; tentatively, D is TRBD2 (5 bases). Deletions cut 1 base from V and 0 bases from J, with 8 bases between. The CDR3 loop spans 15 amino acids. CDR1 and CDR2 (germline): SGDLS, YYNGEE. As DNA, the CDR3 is TGTGCCAGCAGCGTACGTGAGGGCTCCTACAATGAGCAGTTCTTC. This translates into CASSVREGSYNEQFF.

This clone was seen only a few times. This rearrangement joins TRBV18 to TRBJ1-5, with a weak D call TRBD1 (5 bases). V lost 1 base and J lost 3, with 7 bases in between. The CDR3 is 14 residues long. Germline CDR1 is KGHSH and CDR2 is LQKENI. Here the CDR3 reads CASSPLRDNQPQHF. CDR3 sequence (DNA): TGTGCCAGCTCACCACTCAGGGACAATCAGCCCCAGCATTTT.

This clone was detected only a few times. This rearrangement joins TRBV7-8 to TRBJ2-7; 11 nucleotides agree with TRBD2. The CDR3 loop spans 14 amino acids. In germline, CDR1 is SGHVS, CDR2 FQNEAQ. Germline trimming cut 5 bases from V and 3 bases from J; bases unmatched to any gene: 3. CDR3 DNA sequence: TGTGCCAGCAGCCGAGGGACTAGCGGCTACGAGCAGTACTTC. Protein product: CASSRGTSGYEQYF.